This T cell receptor beta chain came from a study of metastatic and nonmetastatic thyroid tumors. TCRdb reprocessed the PCR reads via MiXCR. Of around 25,000 clones listed, over 10% are singletons. The sample holds many counts of this clone. The entire patient cohort was treatment-naive prior to thyroid surgery. The sequencing sample was made of blood. The origin of this receptor is a female donor with papillary thyroid cancer or a benign thyroid nodule (not recorded which). Some clones in this sample may be carry-over from other donors' samples.

CDR3 sequence: CASSQELPSTFEQYF. CDR3 nucleotides: TGTGCCAGCAGCCAAGAATTACCGTCCACCTTCGAGCAGTACTTC. The chain recombines TRBV3-1 with TRBJ2-7; D is unclear. CDR3 length equals 15 residues. Germline CDR1 LGHDT, CDR2 YNNKEL (reference sequence). V was clipped by 0 bases and J by 6 bases, with 15 bases between them.